The source of this TCR beta chain is a study of T cell responses to AZD1222 COVID-19 vaccine. Points from the study as a whole: The CD4 TCRs associated with vaccination extended across spike and predominated at 160-218 and 743-854.

Data came from immunoSEQ multiplex PCR; TCRdb stores just in-frame clones and leaves some out. The sample contains 170,000 or so clones, 75% to 90% of which appear only once. As for this clone: The target antigen is unknown.

The sequence came from an adult in good health. The source was peripheral blood, collected on day 0 of AZD1222 vaccination.

CDR3 DNA sequence: TGCGCCAGCAGCTCCGGGACTAGGGTTGCCGAGCAGTACTTC. This sequence encodes CASSSGTRVAEQYF. V usage is TRBV5-1 and J usage is TRBJ2-7; 8 bases map to TRBD2. J gave up 6 bases and V 3 bases, and 8 bases lay outside the gene matches. This CDR3 is built from 14 residues. Germline CDR1 is SGHRS and CDR2 is YFSETQ.